This TCR beta chain was obtained from a study of blood T cell repertoires in COVID-19. The protocol was immunoSEQ multiplex PCR, while the TCRdb copy is restricted to in-frame clones and leaves out a portion. The sample has under 250,000 clones, roughly 88% seen once. This clone was detected a few times. CDR3 length: 14 residues. The germline gives CDR1 MNHEY, CDR2 SVGEGT. After removal of 5 bases from V and 5 bases from J, the junction contained 3 bases not matched to a gene. Sequences were obtained from peripheral blood. V and J are TRBV6-2 or TRBV6-3 and TRBJ1-6; 7 positions agree with TRBD1. This sequence originates from a man aged 50 or older with active or convalescent COVID-19. The CDR3 here is CASSPGTDNSPLHF. The CDR3 region has the DNA TGTGCCAGCAGTCCGGGGACAGATAATTCACCCCTCCACTTT.